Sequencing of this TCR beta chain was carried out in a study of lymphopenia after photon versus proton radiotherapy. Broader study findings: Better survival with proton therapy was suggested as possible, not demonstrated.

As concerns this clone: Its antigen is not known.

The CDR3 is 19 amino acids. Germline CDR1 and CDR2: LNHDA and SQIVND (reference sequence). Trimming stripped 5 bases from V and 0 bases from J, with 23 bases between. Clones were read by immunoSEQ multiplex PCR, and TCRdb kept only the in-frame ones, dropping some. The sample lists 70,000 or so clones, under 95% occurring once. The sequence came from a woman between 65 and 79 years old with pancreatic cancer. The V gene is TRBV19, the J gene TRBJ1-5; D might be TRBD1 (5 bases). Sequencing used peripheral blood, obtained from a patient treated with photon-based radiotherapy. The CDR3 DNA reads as TGTGCCAGTAGTTACCTGACAGAGCCAGGGATTCGTAGCAATCAGCCCCAGCATTTT. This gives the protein CASSYLTEPGIRSNQPQHF.